These 14 T cell receptor beta chains were sequenced from one sample in a study of T cells after yellow fever vaccination. TCRdb redid the calling of the 5' RACE reads with MiXCR, one entry per CDR3 protein. The sample lists about 58,000 distinct CDR3 sequences, around 6.9% occurring once. Sequences were derived from CD8+ T cells sorted from PBMCs, sampled on the day of the first yellow fever vaccination. These receptors were collected from a man between 18 and 35 years old who received the YFV17D yellow fever vaccine.

The V gene is TRBV7-3, the J gene TRBJ2-1, with D possibly TRBD2 on 6 matching bases. The germline gives CDR1 SGHTA, CDR2 FQGTGA. Trimming cost V 1 base and J 7 bases, with 11 bases left between them. This CDR3 region has 14 residues. CDR3 nucleotide sequence: TGTGCCAGCAGCTTAATAGGGGCGGGAAATGAGCAGTTCTTC. It specifies CASSLIGAGNEQFF.

This clonotype was seen at least ten times. This rearrangement joins TRBV6-1 to TRBJ2-7; weak D call: TRBD1 (6 bases). Germline CDR1 is MNHNS and CDR2 is SASEGT. The ends were cut back, 6 bases at V and 2 bases at J, with 11 bases in the middle. This CDR3 comprises 13 residues. The CDR3 region is CASSNREPYEQYV. The CDR3 nucleotides read TGTGCCAGCAGCAACAGGGAACCCTACGAGCAGTACGTC.

This clonotype was detected many times. The genes are TRBV7-8 and TRBJ2-7; 9 bases match TRBD2. Germline V CDR1 and CDR2: SGHVS, FQNEAQ. V dropped 4 bases and J dropped 3; count of bases not matched to a gene: 7. This CDR3 has 15 residues. The CDR3 DNA reads as TGTGCCAGCAGCTATAGGGCGGGGGGGGGCTACGAGCAGTACTTC. Translated: CASSYRAGGGYEQYF.

V gene TRBV10-3 combines with J gene TRBJ2-7; no clear D gene. CDR3 length: 11 residues. The ends were cut back, 6 bases at V and 3 bases at J, with 6 bases in the middle. The germline V gene encodes CDR1 ENHRY and CDR2 SYGVKD. CDR3 sequence: CAISSDYEQYF. The DNA of the CDR3 is TGTGCCATCAGCTCCGACTACGAGCAGTACTTC.

At least ten counts were recorded for this clonotype. V gene TRBV11-2 combines with J gene TRBJ2-1, with 10 bases matching TRBD1. Germline V CDR1 and CDR2: SGHAT, FQNNGV. The V and J ends lost 4 bases and 8 bases, in that order; junction bases with no gene match: 2. The CDR3 has 13 residues. The CDR3 here is CASSSTGGDEQFF. The CDR3 region has the DNA TGTGCCAGCAGCTCGACAGGGGGCGATGAGCAGTTCTTC.

The rearrangement uses TRBV7-9 and TRBJ2-5; 8 bases are shared with TRBD1. Germline V lookup: CDR1 SEHNR, CDR2 FQNEAQ (reference sequence). The junction had 5 bases not matched to a gene; V was cut back by 5 bases and J by 3 bases. The CDR3 is 14 amino acids. CDR3 protein: CASSDSGGEETQYF. The CDR3 coding sequence is TGTGCCAGCAGCGACTCAGGGGGCGAAGAGACCCAGTACTTC.

Ten or more counts support this clonotype. The genes are TRBV12-3 or TRBV12-4 and TRBJ1-1, with 7 positions matching TRBD1. The V and J ends lost 5 bases and 5 bases, in that order; junction bases with no gene match: 11. The CDR3 has 15 amino acids. The CDR3 reads CASSLRQGLGTEAFF. For the CDR3, the DNA is TGTGCCAGCAGTCTACGACAGGGCTTGGGGACTGAAGCTTTCTTT.

This clonotype was counted a few times. The chain joins TRBV5-1 to TRBJ1-2; 10 positions agree with TRBD1. V shed 3 bases, J shed 1 base, and the junction held 6 bases outside the gene matches. Germline values: CDR1 SGHRS, CDR2 YFSETQ. The length of the CDR3 is 16 residues. Here the CDR3 DNA reads TGCGCCAGCAGCTCCCACGGGACAGGGGATAACTATGGCTACACCTTC. Protein: CASSSHGTGDNYGYTF.

This clonotype was detected only a few times. The chain has TRBV5-1 and TRBJ1-6; the D is unclear. CDR1 is SGHRS and CDR2 is YFSETQ in the germline V gene. Between the trimmed V and J ends, which lost 2 bases and 10 bases, there was a span of 22 bases. CDR3 length equals 17 residues. CDR3 residues: CASSFTAPDYLGSPLHF. For the CDR3, the DNA is TGCGCCAGCAGCTTCACAGCGCCAGATTATTTAGGATCACCCCTCCACTTT. Full variable domain (remainder filled in from reference TRBV5-1 and TRBJ1-6): KAGVTQTPRYLIKTRGQQVTLSCSPISGHRSVSWYQQTPGQGLQFLFEYFSETQRNKGNFPGRFSGRQFSNSRSEMNVSTLELGDSALYLCASSFTAPDYLGSPLHFGNGTRLTVT.

This clonotype has just a few counts. The chain joins TRBV2 to TRBJ2-1; TRBD2 aligns across 10 bases. The CDR3 is made up of 15 amino acids. Unmatched junction bases numbered 3, after V lost 7 bases and J lost 0 bases. Per germline, CDR1 SNHLY and CDR2 FYNNEI. In DNA form, the CDR3 reads TGTGCCAGCACCAGCGGGGGGGCCTCCTACAATGAGCAGTTCTTC. This translates into CASTSGGASYNEQFF. Using reference TRBV2 and TRBJ2-1 for the parts outside the CDR3, the full variable domain is EPEVTQTPSHQVTQMGQEVILRCVPISNHLYFYWYRQILGQKVEFLVSFYNNEISEKSEIFDDQFSVERPDGSNFTLKIRSTKLEDSAMYFCASTSGGASYNEQFFGPGTRLTVL.

This clonotype was seen a handful of times. The chain joins TRBV7-6 to TRBJ2-7, with 9 bases that match TRBD1. CDR1 SGHVS and CDR2 FNYEAQ come from the germline V gene. The V gene end was trimmed by 8 bases and the J gene end by 6 bases; junction bases not matched to a gene: 8. This CDR3 comprises 13 residues. CDR3 DNA sequence: TGTGCCAGCGGACAGGGGATAACGCGCGAGCAGTACTTC. Protein sequence: CASGQGITREQYF.

The chain combines TRBV27 with TRBJ2-1, with no clear D. This CDR3 spans 14 amino acids. The ends were cut back, 6 bases at V and 0 bases at J, with 9 bases in the middle. Germline CDR1 and CDR2: MNHEY and SMNVEV (reference sequence). The CDR3 is CASRPSSSYNEQFF. The CDR3 DNA follows: TGTGCCAGCAGGCCAAGTAGCTCCTACAATGAGCAGTTCTTC.

Ten or more counts support this clonotype. V usage is TRBV6-1 and J usage is TRBJ2-2; D is undetermined. Germline V gives CDR1 MNHNS, CDR2 SASEGT. CDR3 length: 14 residues. V was clipped by 1 base and J by 7 bases, with 10 bases between them. CDR3 sequence (DNA): TGTGCCAGCAGTGAAGGGAGAGGCCGCGGGGAGCTGTTTTTT. It yields the protein CASSEGRGRGELFF.

This clonotype was found many times. The chain couples TRBV5-5 to TRBJ1-1; a possible D gene is TRBD1 (5 bases). CDR1 SGHKS and CDR2 YYEKEE come from the germline V gene (reference sequence). V lost 4 bases to trimming and J lost 5 bases, with 12 bases between them. The CDR3 runs to 13 residues. CDR3 protein: CASSLGGDTEAFF. The CDR3 DNA follows: TGTGCCAGCAGCCTGGGGGGGGATACTGAAGCTTTCTTT.